This T cell receptor (beta chain) was identified in a study of control samples from healthy donors and cancer patients. The CDR3 is 16 amino acids. Germline-derived CDR1 and CDR2 are MGHRA and YSYEKL. The trim removed 4 bases at V and 9 bases at J, leaving 12 bases unmatched. The assay was immunoSEQ multiplex PCR, and TCRdb's table has in-frame clones only and misses some. Counted here are 100,000 to 150,000 clones, around 92% occurring once; the ten biggest clones make up around 0.6%. The sample was PBMCs. The receptor was isolated from a man older than 75 with head and neck cancer. The chain recombines TRBV4-1 with TRBJ1-6, with TRBD1 identical over 7 bases. In DNA form, the CDR3 reads TGCGCCAGCAGCCCGGATACCGGGACAGTCGGTTCACCCCTCCACTTT. Residues: CASSPDTGTVGSPLHF.